The rows below give T cell receptor beta chains drawn from one sample of a study of blood T cells in healthy people across ages. TCRdb redid the calling of the 5' RACE reads with MiXCR, one entry per CDR3 protein. Among roughly 1.5 million distinct CDR3 sequences listed, around 40% were seen once. The sequencing input was blood. The source of these receptors is a woman aged 18-29 years in good health. The CDR3 runs from the conserved cysteine through the conserved F or W. Each record gives: J gene, V gene, D gene, clone size, CDR3 DNA, CDR3 protein. A D gene is named only where the DNA matches it firmly. Size is stated for part of the rows, as once, few or many counts, or as a class when the clone is expanded.

j_call: TRBJ2-7; v_call: TRBV7-2; d_call: TRBD2; clone_size: -; cdr3_nt: TGTGCCAGCAGCGAGATGGGACTAGCGTTGAGCTCCTACGAGCAGTACTTC; cdr3_aa: CASSEMGLALSSYEQYF
j_call: TRBJ1-4; v_call: TRBV4-3; d_call: -; clone_size: -; cdr3_nt: TGCGCCAGCAGCCACCCGGGAGGGTTGGATGAAAAACTGTTTTTT; cdr3_aa: CASSHPGGLDEKLFF
j_call: TRBJ1-1; v_call: TRBV11-2; d_call: -; clone_size: -; cdr3_nt: TGTGCCAGCAGCCCTCAGGGACCCGAAAACACTGAAGCTTTCTTT; cdr3_aa: CASSPQGPENTEAFF
j_call: TRBJ2-5; v_call: TRBV20-1; d_call: -; clone_size: -; cdr3_nt: TGCAGTGCTCCAGACGGGGGCCGCGATCAAGAGACCCAGTACTTC; cdr3_aa: CSAPDGGRDQETQYF
j_call: TRBJ2-1; v_call: TRBV5-1; d_call: -; clone_size: -; cdr3_nt: TGCGCCAGCAGCTTGGACTTCCCGAGGTCCGAGCAGTTCTTC; cdr3_aa: CASSLDFPRSEQFF
j_call: TRBJ2-1; v_call: TRBV4-3; d_call: -; clone_size: -; cdr3_nt: TGCGCCAGCAGCCAAGATCTTAACACCTACGAGCAGTTCTTC; cdr3_aa: CASSQDLNTYEQFF
j_call: TRBJ1-4; v_call: TRBV20-1; d_call: TRBD1; clone_size: once; cdr3_nt: TGCAGTGCTGCGTCCCGGACAGGGAACGAAAAACTGTTTTTT; cdr3_aa: CSAASRTGNEKLFF
j_call: TRBJ2-1; v_call: TRBV6-2/TRBV6-3; d_call: -; clone_size: few; cdr3_nt: TGTGCCAGCAGTTACATCCGGAGCGACCTATTTCGGTTCTTC; cdr3_aa: CASSYIRSDLFRFF
j_call: TRBJ1-2; v_call: TRBV29-1; d_call: TRBD1; clone_size: few; cdr3_nt: TGCAGCGTCGGTACAGGGGGTCGGTATGGCTACACCTTC; cdr3_aa: CSVGTGGRYGYTF
j_call: TRBJ2-2; v_call: TRBV12-3/TRBV12-4; d_call: TRBD1; clone_size: -; cdr3_nt: TGTGCCAGCAGATTCACCGGGACAGGGACCGGGGAGCTGTTTTTT; cdr3_aa: CASRFTGTGTGELFF
j_call: TRBJ2-1; v_call: TRBV12-3/TRBV12-4; d_call: TRBD2; clone_size: -; cdr3_nt: TGTGCCAGCAGTTTAAGGTTGACTAGCGGGATGCATGAGCAGTTCTTC; cdr3_aa: CASSLRLTSGMHEQFF